This T cell receptor (beta chain) was obtained from a study of T cell responses to AZD1222 COVID-19 vaccine. Study-wide results and limits: Donors were largely white British and mainly female; clonal diversity was possibly underestimated. Recipients of two AZD1222 doses showed rising Spike-specific TCR breadth and depth.

Method: immunoSEQ multiplex PCR; TCRdb's copy keeps in-frame clones and lacks some. The table lists 100,000 to 150,000 clones, 80% to 95% of them singletons, with about 1.9% in the top ten. V shed 1 base and J shed 0 bases, with 11 bases lying between them. This CDR3 is built from 16 residues. Germline V gives CDR1 SGHAT, CDR2 FQNNGV. Worth noting for this clone: Its antigen is undetermined.

V usage is TRBV11-2 and J usage is TRBJ2-3; perhaps TRBD1 as D (6 bases). This receptor was identified in an adult who received the AZD1222 COVID-19 vaccine. The sequencing here drew on peripheral blood, taken 28 days after the second AZD1222 dose. The CDR3 DNA sequence: TGTGCCAGCAGCTTAGTTTACGGGACAAGCACAGATACGCAGTATTTT. The encoded protein is CASSLVYGTSTDTQYF.